This T cell receptor beta chain was recovered during a study of T-cell reconstitution after alpha-beta-depleted transplantation in children listed by TCRdb under 2016. Some background on the complete study: Using TCR repertoire profiling, the study quantitatively followed how T-cell immune reconstitution unfolded in children after TCRalphabeta/CD19-depleted allogeneic hematopoietic cell transplantation.

The CDR3 contains 15 residues, cysteine and phenylalanine counted. Only CDR3 DNA is held: 45 bases, read in frame from base 1. CDR1 and CDR2, per the germline V gene, are SNHLY and FYNNEI. Unmatched junction bases come to 5, with V trimmed by 6 bases and J by 1 base. Points the paper makes about the study in general: The apparently early alphabetaT-cell count recovery about two months after transplant was reportedly dependent on only several hundred rapidly expanded clones derived from non-depleted graft cells. Hyperexpanded clone frequencies declined over subsequent months; after one year, T-cell counts and TCRbeta diversity were mostly attributed to newly produced T cells. In some patients, the high TCRbeta diversity seen at day 60 was put down to recipient T cells and intrathymic progenitors that had survived conditioning.

Libraries came from PCR. Instrument used: Illumina HiSeq 2500. TCR libraries were prepared with molecular barcoding, using unique molecular identifiers to normalize TCRbeta repertoire quantification. Using fastp at Q25 and MiXCR, TCRdb reprocessed the public reads and kept productive beta chains. Entries are consolidated by CDR3 protein sequence, retaining the most common genes and DNA. A total of about 200,000 distinct CDR3 sequences appear in this sample, approximately 8.4% of them only once. The ten largest make up less than 40% of the sample. This clonotype came up many times. Its antigen specificity is not known. Base-call qualities are not available, and no considerably larger clone is one nucleotide away. In the paper's terms, the treatment or condition label means: allogeneic hematopoietic cell transplantation with graft depleted of TCRalphabeta T cells and CD19 B cells. The transplant recipients were children given TCRalphabeta/CD19-depleted allogeneic hematopoietic cell grafts.

The chain employs TRBV2 and TRBJ2-2; TRBD1 aligns with 7 central bases. This TCR derives from a male patient under 10 years old who had a stem cell transplant for acute myeloid leukemia, so the T cells may come from the graft donor. Sequencing was performed on PBMCs, mostly from graft donor cells, taken 360 days after TCRalphabeta/CD19-depleted stem cell transplant. The nucleotide sequence reads as follows: TGTGCCAGCAGACTGCAGGGGGTGAACACCGGGGAGCTGTTTTTT. This encodes CASRLQGVNTGELFF. The reference TRBV2 and TRBJ2-2 proteins fill in what lies around the CDR3, so the full variable domain reads EPEVTQTPSHQVTQMGQEVILRCVPISNHLYFYWYRQILGQKVEFLVSFYNNEISEKSEIFDDQFSVERPDGSNFTLKIRSTKLEDSAMYFCASRLQGVNTGELFFGEGSRLTVL.